Shown below are 20 T cell receptor beta chains from a single sample sequenced in a study of tumor-infiltrating lymphocytes in primary liver carcinoma. Total RNA (roughly 540 ng) served as template for TCR beta cDNA synthesis primed by a constant-region primer. Three rounds of nested multiplex PCR with slightly modified ARM-PCR produced TCR beta libraries. PCR rounds one and two used TRBV1-TRBV30 forward primers with a C-beta reverse primer for around 11 cycles each. TCRdb independently ran MiXCR on the multiplex PCR reads; one entry per CDR3 protein. The sample shows around 120,000 distinct CDR3 sequences, less than 80% of them seen only once. DNA and RNA were both co-extracted from about 19-30 mg of bulk tissue that had not been sorted. The specimen sequenced was liver tumor tissue from sampling region 1. Subset specified: tumor region T1, superior pole. The receptors shown here come from a woman aged 60-75 years with primary liver carcinoma and hepatitis B virus infection.

Comment on this clonotype: At one end the junction does not follow the germline gene, possibly because of a read error. The J gene is TRBJ1-1, the V gene TRBV11-2; D is possibly TRBD1 (6 bases). The germline gives CDR1 SGHAT, CDR2 FQNNGV. The CDR3 extends over 15 amino acids. CDR3 DNA sequence: TGTGCCAGTAGCTTACAGGGCCTGATGAACACTGAAGCTTTCTTT. Its translation: CASSLQGLMNTEAFF. Using reference TRBV11-2 and TRBJ1-1 for the parts outside the CDR3, the full variable domain is EAGVAQSPRYKIIEKRQSVAFWCNPISGHATLYWYQQILGQGPKLLIQFQNNGVVDDSQLPKDRFSAERLKGVDSTLKIQPAKLEDSAVYLCASSLQGLMNTEAFFGQGTRLTVV.

Notes on this clonotype: With a much larger clone just one base away, this may be a read error. This chain links TRBV10-3 with TRBJ1-1; D remains unclear. There are 13 residues in the CDR3. Germline V gene lookup returns CDR1 ENHRY and CDR2 SYGVKD. DNA of the CDR3: TGTGCCATCATGAGGACCGGGAACACTGAAGCTTCCTTT. Translation: CAIMRTGNTEASF.

This clonotype was observed a handful of times. The gene calls are TRBV7-8 and TRBJ1-1; D not certain. V was cut by 5 bases and J by 1 base, with 17 bases left in between. This CDR3 comprises 16 residues. The germline V gene encodes CDR1 SGHVS and CDR2 FQNEAQ. The CDR3 DNA follows: TGTGCCAGCAGCACCGTTGTGCCGCAGGCGAACACTGAAGCTTTCTTT. Translating gives CASSTVVPQANTEAFF.

This clonotype showed up just a few times. The chain joins TRBV28 to TRBJ2-7; D might be TRBD2 (6 bases). The CDR3 loop spans 15 amino acids. CDR1 and CDR2 (germline): MDHEN, SYDVKM. Trimming took 3 bases from V and 2 from J, leaving 14 bases between them. The DNA of the CDR3 is TGTGCCAGCAGTTTTAGGGGACTGTTCCCCTACGAGCAGTACTTC. Its protein product is CASSFRGLFPYEQYF.

The rearrangement joins TRBV11-2 to TRBJ1-2; D might be TRBD1 (6 bases). The ends were cut back, 5 bases at V and 3 bases at J, with 13 bases in the middle. CDR3 length: 14 residues. Germline CDR1 SGHAT, CDR2 FQNNGV. The CDR3 DNA reads TGTGCCAGCAGCCCTCAGGACAGTTACTATGGCTACACCTTC. Translated: CASSPQDSYYGYTF.

In regard to this clonotype: The germline gene is not matched at one end of the junction; a read error may be the cause. For the CDR3, the DNA is TGTGACAGCAGTTTTTTTGACAGGGGGAGTCGAGAGACTCAGTACTTC. It specifies CDSSFFDRGSRETQYF. This chain links TRBV6-1 with TRBJ2-5; TRBD1 matches 9 bases. The CDR3 has 16 residues. Germline V gene sequence: CDR1 MNHNS, CDR2 SASEGT.

Concerning this clonotype itself: This may stem from a read error, because a much larger clone lies one nucleotide away. V usage is TRBV6-1 and J usage is TRBJ1-5; unclear D gene. CDR3 length equals 15 residues. The germline V and J ends were trimmed by 1 base and 2 bases, with 9 bases remaining between them. CDR1 and CDR2 from the germline V gene are MNHNS and SASEGT. The CDR3 loop reads CASSEEGGGNQPQHF. The CDR3 DNA sequence: TGTGCCAGCAGTGAAGAGGGAGGAGGCAATCAGCCCCAGCATTTT.

There are many counts of this clonotype. The gene calls are TRBV29-1 and TRBJ2-3; D is perhaps TRBD1 or TRBD2 (5 bases each). Deletions cut 4 bases from V and 2 bases from J, with 19 bases between. The CDR3 sequence is 16 residues long. Germline V gives CDR1 SQVTM, CDR2 ANQGSEA. The CDR3 coding sequence is TGCAGCGTTGCCCTGGGTAGGGGACGTTACACAGATACGCAGTATTTT. Its protein is CSVALGRGRYTDTQYF.

This clonotype has ten or more counts. The V gene is TRBV5-4, the J gene TRBJ2-1, with 7 nucleotides matching TRBD2. Per germline, CDR1 SGHNT and CDR2 YYREEE (reference sequence). V was clipped by 0 bases and J by 4 bases; unmatched bases: 4. There are 15 residues in the CDR3. The CDR3 coding sequence is TGTGCCAGCAGCTTGGGACTAGCTCCTTACAATGAGCAGTTCTTC. Translation: CASSLGLAPYNEQFF. Full variable domain (rest looked up from reference TRBV5-4 and TRBJ2-1): ETGVTQSPTHLIKTRGQQVTLRCSSQSGHNTVSWYQQALGQGPQFIFQYYREEENGRGNFPPRFSGLQFPNYSSELNVNALELDDSALYLCASSLGLAPYNEQFFGPGTRLTVL.

Points on this clonotype: Because it lacks the conserved phenylalanine or tryptophan at the end, this CDR3 is likely a read error. The V gene is TRBV11-2, the J gene TRBJ2-7; D may be TRBD1 or TRBD2 (6 bases each). The CDR3 is 15 amino acids. Deletions cut 6 bases from V and 5 bases from J, with 20 bases between. Germline loops: CDR1 SGHAT, CDR2 FQNNGV. CDR3: CASSSGGRAADEQYL. For the CDR3, the DNA is TGTGCCAGCAGTTCCGGGGGCAGGGCGGCCGACGAGCAGTACCTT.

This clonotype occurred many times. This rearrangement joins TRBV12-5 to TRBJ2-1; 7 bases are a match to TRBD1. CDR1 is LGHNT and CDR2 is FRNRAP in the germline V gene. The length of the CDR3 is 14 residues. The J segment lost 7 bases and the V segment lost 1 base, leaving 4 bases of the junction unmatched. CDR3: CASGLGQGVNEQFF. The DNA for the CDR3 is TGTGCTAGTGGTTTGGGACAGGGAGTAAATGAGCAGTTCTTC.

This clonotype was observed a few times. V usage is TRBV5-6 and J usage is TRBJ2-5, with D possibly called TRBD1 or TRBD2 (5 bases each). Germline loops: CDR1 SGHDT, CDR2 YYEEEE. V lost 2 bases, J lost 2 bases, and 10 bases lay in between. The length of the CDR3 is 14 residues. CDR3 sequence reads: CASSLVGVQETQYF. In nucleotides, the CDR3 is TGTGCCAGCAGCTTAGTGGGGGTTCAAGAGACCCAGTACTTC.

For this clonotype: Compared with germline, one end of the junction differs, possibly owing to a read error. The chain uses TRBV6-5 and TRBJ2-7, with D tentatively TRBD1 (6 bases). CDR1 and CDR2 from the germline V gene are MNHEY and SVGAGI. This CDR3 has 12 amino acids. The CDR3 region has the DNA TGTGTCATCACTTCCAGGGGTTACGTGCAGTACTTC. Protein: CVITSRGYVQYF.

A word on this clonotype: A read error may be the cause here, since a much bigger clone is one base away. The chain is built from TRBV6-6 and TRBJ1-4; no clear D gene. The germline gives CDR1 MNHNY, CDR2 SVGAGI (reference sequence). The length of the CDR3 is 14 residues. The CDR3: CVSSYGPSGEKLFF. CDR3 coding DNA: TGTGTCAGCAGTTACGGCCCGTCGGGTGAAAAACTGTTTTTT.

This sequence joins TRBV5-1 and TRBJ2-5; TRBD2 aligns across 7 bases. This CDR3 contains 16 residues. CDR1 is SGHRS and CDR2 is YFSETQ in the germline V gene. The V and J ends lost 1 base and 2 bases, in that order; junction bases with no gene match: 8. The CDR3 sequence is CASSLSPSGDQETQYF. CDR3 nucleotides: TGCGCCAGCAGCTTGTCCCCTAGCGGAGATCAAGAGACCCAGTACTTC.

This clonotype was recorded at least ten times. The chain employs TRBV12-3 or TRBV12-4 and TRBJ2-1; TRBD2 agrees at 12 bases. The CDR3 totals 16 residues. After removal of 3 bases from V and 6 bases from J, the junction contained 6 bases not matched to a gene. CDR3 protein: CASSFSRLAGVNEQFF. The CDR3 bases are TGTGCCAGCAGTTTCAGTAGACTAGCGGGAGTCAATGAGCAGTTCTTC.

In its sample, this clonotype was seen once. Given the absence of the conserved phenylalanine or tryptophan at the CDR3 end, a read error is likely. The DNA is omitted, as the CDR3 cannot be located on it reliably, and the CDR3 follows TCRdb's listing. The rearrangement links TRBV11-2 to TRBJ2-7; the table's D call TRBD2 went unverified against the DNA. The CDR3 numbers 16 amino acids, ends counted. The germline CDR1 and CDR2 sequences are SGHAT and FQNNGV. The CDR3 spells CASSLELSKYPLEHYI.

This clonotype was seen more than once but under ten times. The chain links TRBV18 to TRBJ2-3; perhaps TRBD1 as D (5 bases). The germline gives CDR1 KGHSH, CDR2 LQKENI. This CDR3 spans 12 amino acids. V was trimmed by 2 bases and J by 6 bases, leaving 6 bases between them. The CDR3 reads CASSPKGDTQYF. The CDR3 bases are TGTGCCAGCTCACCAAAGGGGGATACGCAGTATTTT.

In its sample, this clonotype was seen many times. This chain connects TRBV29-1 to TRBJ2-3, with a weak D call TRBD2 (6 bases). The length of the CDR3 is 15 residues. V shed 5 bases and J shed 0 bases, with 15 bases lying between them. Germline V lookup: CDR1 SQVTM, CDR2 ANQGSEA. The CDR3 bases are TGCAGCGTTTACACCGGGACTGGGAGCACAGATACGCAGTATTTT. Translated, it gives CSVYTGTGSTDTQYF.

In this sample, this clonotype turned up a few times. The chain is built from TRBV14 and TRBJ2-7; 8 bases map to TRBD1. Trimming took 4 bases from V and 5 from J; bases not matched to a gene: 10. CDR3 length: 15 residues. The germline gives CDR1 SGHDN, CDR2 FVKESK. CDR3 protein: CASSPDRDRRHEQYF. The CDR3 DNA follows: TGTGCCAGCAGCCCAGACCGGGACAGGCGCCACGAGCAGTACTTC.